The subject of this entry is one T cell receptor beta chain. This receptor's antigen is unknown. Base qualities are not recorded, but no much larger clone differs from it by a single base. Libraries were constructed by RT-PCR. Sequencer: NextSeq 550. Through fastp at Q25 and MiXCR, TCRdb rebuilt clones from the public reads, retaining in-frame beta chains. Every distinct CDR3 protein forms one entry, paired with its most common genes and DNA. The sample table shows 150,000 to 200,000 distinct CDR3 sequences, and about 29% are seen once. The ten largest make up roughly 3.2% of the sample. V was cut back by 4 bases and J by 5 bases, leaving a gap of 13 bases between them. Reading from cysteine to phenylalanine, the CDR3 counts 13 amino acids. Just the 39-base CDR3 DNA is kept, in frame starting at base 1. In the germline V gene, CDR1 corresponds to SQVTM and CDR2 to ANQGSEA. This sample is part of a study of patients and donors after allogeneic stem cell transplantation (dated by TCRdb to 2018 to 2021).

This receptor was identified in a human donor who was either an allogeneic HSCT recipient or a stem cell or donor lymphocyte infusion donor (not recorded which). It is not recorded whose cells these are; they may come from a transplant donor. The sequence links TRBV29-1 to TRBJ2-3; no D gene can be assigned with confidence. The sequencing input was blood, either unsorted or a sorted T cell fraction (not recorded which). The nucleotide sequence reads TGCAGCGTTGCAGGCCAAGTAAAAGATACGCAGTATTTT. It translates as CSVAGQVKDTQYF.